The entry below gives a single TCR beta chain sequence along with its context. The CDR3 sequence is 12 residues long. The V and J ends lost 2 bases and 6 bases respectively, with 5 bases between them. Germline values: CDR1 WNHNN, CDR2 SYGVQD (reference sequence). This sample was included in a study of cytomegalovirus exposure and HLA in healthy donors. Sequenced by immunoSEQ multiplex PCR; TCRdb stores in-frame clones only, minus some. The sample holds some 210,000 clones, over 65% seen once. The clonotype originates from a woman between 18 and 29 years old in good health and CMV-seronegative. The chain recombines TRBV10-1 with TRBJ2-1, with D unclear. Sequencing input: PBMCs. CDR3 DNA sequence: TGCGCCAGCAGTGAGATCGCCAATGAGCAGTTCTTC. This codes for CASSEIANEQFF.